The entry that follows covers one T cell receptor (beta chain) sequence. Looked up from germline, CDR1 is SNHLY and CDR2 is FYNNEI. This CDR3 contains 14 residues. V lost 1 base and J lost 3, with 10 bases in between. The data are from a study of blood T cell repertoires in COVID-19. Sequencing used immunoSEQ multiplex PCR; TCRdb keeps in-frame clones, though not all of them. The sample yields about 100,000 clones, about 90% seen once. The source material was peripheral blood. This sequence originates from a man in his fifties with acute or convalescent COVID-19. V is TRBV2 and J is TRBJ2-7; D remains unclear. CDR3 protein: CASSEDPPGYEQYF. CDR3 bases: TGTGCCAGCAGTGAAGATCCACCGGGCTACGAGCAGTACTTC.